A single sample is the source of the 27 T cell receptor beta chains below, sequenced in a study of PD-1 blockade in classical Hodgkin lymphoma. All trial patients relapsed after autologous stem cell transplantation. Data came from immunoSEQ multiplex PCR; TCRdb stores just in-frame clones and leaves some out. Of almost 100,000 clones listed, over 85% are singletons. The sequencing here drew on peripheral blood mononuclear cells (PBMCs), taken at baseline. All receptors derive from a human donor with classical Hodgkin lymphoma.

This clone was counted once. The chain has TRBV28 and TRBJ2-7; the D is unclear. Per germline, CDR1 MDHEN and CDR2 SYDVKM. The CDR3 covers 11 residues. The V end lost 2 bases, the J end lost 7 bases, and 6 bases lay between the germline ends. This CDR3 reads CASSLNGEQYF. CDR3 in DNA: TGTGCCAGCAGTTTAAATGGGGAGCAGTACTTC.

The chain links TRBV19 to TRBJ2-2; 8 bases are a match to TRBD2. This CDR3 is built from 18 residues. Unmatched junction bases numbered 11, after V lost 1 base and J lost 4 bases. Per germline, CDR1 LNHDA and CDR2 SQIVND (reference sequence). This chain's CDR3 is CASSIVTLAVLSTGELFF. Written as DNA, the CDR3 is TGTGCCAGTAGTATAGTCACACTAGCGGTGCTAAGCACCGGGGAGCTGTTTTTT.

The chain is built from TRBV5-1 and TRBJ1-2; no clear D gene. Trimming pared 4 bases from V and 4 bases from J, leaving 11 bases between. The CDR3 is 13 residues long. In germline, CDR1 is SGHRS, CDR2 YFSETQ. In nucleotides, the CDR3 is TGCGCCAGCAGCCCGGACTGGGGCTATGGCTACACCTTC. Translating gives CASSPDWGYGYTF.

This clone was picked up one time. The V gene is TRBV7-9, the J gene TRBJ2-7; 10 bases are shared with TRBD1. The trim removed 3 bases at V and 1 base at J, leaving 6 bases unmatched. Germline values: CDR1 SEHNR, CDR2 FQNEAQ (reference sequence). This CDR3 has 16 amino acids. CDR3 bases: TGTGCCAGCAGCTTTCTTGGGACAGGGGTTTCCTACGAGCAGTACTTC. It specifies CASSFLGTGVSYEQYF.

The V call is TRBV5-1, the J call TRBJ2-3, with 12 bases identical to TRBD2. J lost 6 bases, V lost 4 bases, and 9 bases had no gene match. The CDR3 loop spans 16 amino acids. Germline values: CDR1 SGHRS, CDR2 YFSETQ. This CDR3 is CASSQGLAGKRDTQYF. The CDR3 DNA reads TGCGCCAGCAGCCAGGGACTAGCGGGTAAAAGGGATACGCAGTATTTT. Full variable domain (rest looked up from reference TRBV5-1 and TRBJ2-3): KAGVTQTPRYLIKTRGQQVTLSCSPISGHRSVSWYQQTPGQGLQFLFEYFSETQRNKGNFPGRFSGRQFSNSRSEMNVSTLELGDSALYLCASSQGLAGKRDTQYFGPGTRLTVL.

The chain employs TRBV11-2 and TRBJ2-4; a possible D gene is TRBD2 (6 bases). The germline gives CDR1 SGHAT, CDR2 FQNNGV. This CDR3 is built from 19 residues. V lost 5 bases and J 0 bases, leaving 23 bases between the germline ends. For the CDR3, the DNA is TGTGCCAGCAGCCCCCACGGGAGAGCCGGCAAGGGAGCCAAAAACATTCAGTACTTC. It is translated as CASSPHGRAGKGAKNIQYF.

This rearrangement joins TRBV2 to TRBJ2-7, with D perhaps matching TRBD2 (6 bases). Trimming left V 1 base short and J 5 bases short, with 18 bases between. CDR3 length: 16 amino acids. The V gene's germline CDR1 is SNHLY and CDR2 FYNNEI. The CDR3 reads CASSEGSVLSGDEQYF. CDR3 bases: TGTGCCAGCAGTGAAGGGTCCGTTTTATCGGGGGACGAGCAGTACTTC.

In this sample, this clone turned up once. CDR3 sequence (DNA): TGTGCCAGCAGCCTCGAGCCAACAGGGAAGCAGTACTTC. Its translation: CASSLEPTGKQYF. The gene calls are TRBV4-2 and TRBJ2-7; D perhaps matches TRBD1 (6 bases). Trimming pared 4 bases from V and 8 bases from J, leaving 15 bases between. CDR1 LGHNA and CDR2 YNFKEQ come from the germline V gene. The CDR3 has 13 amino acids.

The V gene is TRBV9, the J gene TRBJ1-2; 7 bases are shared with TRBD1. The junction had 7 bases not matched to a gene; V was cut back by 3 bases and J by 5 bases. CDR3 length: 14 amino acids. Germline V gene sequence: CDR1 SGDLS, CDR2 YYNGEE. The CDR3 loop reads CASSATGSAYGYTF. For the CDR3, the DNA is TGTGCCAGCAGCGCGACAGGGTCGGCATATGGCTACACCTTC.

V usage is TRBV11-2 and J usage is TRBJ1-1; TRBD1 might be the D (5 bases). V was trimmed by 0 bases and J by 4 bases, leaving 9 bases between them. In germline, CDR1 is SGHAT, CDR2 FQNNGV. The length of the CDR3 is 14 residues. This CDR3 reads CASSLELGVTEAFF. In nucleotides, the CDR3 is TGTGCCAGCAGCTTAGAATTGGGGGTCACTGAAGCTTTCTTT.

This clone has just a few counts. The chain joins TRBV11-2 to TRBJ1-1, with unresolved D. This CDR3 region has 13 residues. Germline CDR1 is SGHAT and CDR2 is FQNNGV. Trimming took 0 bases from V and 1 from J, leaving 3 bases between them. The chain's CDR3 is CASSLERNTEAFF. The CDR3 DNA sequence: TGTGCCAGCAGCTTAGAGAGGAACACTGAAGCTTTCTTT.

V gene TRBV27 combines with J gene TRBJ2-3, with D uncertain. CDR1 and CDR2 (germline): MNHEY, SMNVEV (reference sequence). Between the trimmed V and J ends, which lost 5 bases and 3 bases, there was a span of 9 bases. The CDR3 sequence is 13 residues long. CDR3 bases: TGTGCCAGCAGTGCTACCCGAACAGATACGCAGTATTTT. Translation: CASSATRTDTQYF.

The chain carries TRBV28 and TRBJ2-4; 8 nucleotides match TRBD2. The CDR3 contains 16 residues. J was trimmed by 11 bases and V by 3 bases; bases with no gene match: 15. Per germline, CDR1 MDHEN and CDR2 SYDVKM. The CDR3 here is CASSLVTAGLAAVQYF. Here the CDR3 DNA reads TGTGCCAGCAGTTTGGTTACAGCTGGACTAGCTGCGGTTCAGTACTTC.

This CDR3 is CASSGDTDSYNEQFF. The CDR3, as DNA: TGTGCCAGCAGTGGGGACACGGACTCCTACAATGAGCAGTTCTTC. The genes are TRBV28 and TRBJ2-1, with D perhaps matching TRBD1 (6 bases). The germline CDR1 and CDR2 sequences are MDHEN and SYDVKM. Trimming pared 5 bases from V and 0 bases from J, leaving 11 bases between. CDR3 length: 15 amino acids.

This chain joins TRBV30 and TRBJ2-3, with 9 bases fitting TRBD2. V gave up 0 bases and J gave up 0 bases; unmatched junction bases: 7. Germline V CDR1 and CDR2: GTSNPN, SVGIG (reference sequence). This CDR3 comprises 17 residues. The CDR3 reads CAWSVHSGSLSTDTQYF. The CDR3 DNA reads TGTGCCTGGAGTGTGCATAGCGGGAGCCTCAGCACAGATACGCAGTATTTT.

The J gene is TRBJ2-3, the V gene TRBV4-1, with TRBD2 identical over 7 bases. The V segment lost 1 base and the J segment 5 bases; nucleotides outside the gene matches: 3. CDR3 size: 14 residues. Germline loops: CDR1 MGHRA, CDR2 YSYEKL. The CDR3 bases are TGCGCCAGCAGCCAAGTATTAGCGGGAGATACGCAGTATTTT. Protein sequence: CASSQVLAGDTQYF.

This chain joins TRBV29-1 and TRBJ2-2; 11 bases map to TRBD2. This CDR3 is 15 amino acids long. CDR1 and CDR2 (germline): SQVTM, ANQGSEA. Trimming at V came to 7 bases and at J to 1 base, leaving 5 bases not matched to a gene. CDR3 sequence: CSGLAGLKNTGELFF. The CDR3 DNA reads TGCAGCGGACTAGCGGGATTGAAGAACACCGGGGAGCTGTTTTTT.

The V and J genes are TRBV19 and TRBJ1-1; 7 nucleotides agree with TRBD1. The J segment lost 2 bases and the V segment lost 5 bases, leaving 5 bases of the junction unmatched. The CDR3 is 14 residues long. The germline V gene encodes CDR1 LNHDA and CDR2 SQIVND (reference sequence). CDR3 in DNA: TGTGCCAGTAGTCAAGACAGGGTCAACACTGAAGCTTTCTTT. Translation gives CASSQDRVNTEAFF.

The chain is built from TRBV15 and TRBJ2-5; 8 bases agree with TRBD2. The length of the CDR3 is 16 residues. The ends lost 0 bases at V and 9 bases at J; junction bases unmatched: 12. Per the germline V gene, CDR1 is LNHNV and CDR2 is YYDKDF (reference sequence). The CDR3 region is CATSREWAREGLPQYF. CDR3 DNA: TGTGCCACCAGCAGAGAATGGGCTCGGGAGGGCCTCCCCCAGTACTTC.

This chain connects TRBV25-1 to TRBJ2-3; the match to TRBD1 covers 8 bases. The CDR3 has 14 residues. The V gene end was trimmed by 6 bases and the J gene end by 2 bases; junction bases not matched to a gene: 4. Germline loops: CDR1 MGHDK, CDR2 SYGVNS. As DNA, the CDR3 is TGTGCCAGCAGACGCAGGGGGCTCACAGATACGCAGTATTTT. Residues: CASRRRGLTDTQYF.

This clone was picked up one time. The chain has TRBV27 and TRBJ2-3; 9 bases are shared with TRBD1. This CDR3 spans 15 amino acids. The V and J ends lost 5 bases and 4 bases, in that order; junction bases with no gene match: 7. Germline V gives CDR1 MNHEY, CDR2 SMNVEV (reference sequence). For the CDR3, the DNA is TGTGCCAGCAGTCGGGACAGGGCTGGGGCAGATACGCAGTATTTT. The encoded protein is CASSRDRAGADTQYF.

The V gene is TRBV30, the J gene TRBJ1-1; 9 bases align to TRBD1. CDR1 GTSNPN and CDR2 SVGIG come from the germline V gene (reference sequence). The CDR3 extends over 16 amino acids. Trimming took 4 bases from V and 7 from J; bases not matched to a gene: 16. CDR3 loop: CAWTPKTGTGRSEAFF. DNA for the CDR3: TGTGCCTGGACCCCGAAGACCGGGACAGGGCGTAGTGAAGCTTTCTTT. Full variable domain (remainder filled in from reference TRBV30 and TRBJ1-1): SQTIHQWPATLVQPVGSPLSLECTVEGTSNPNLYWYRQAAGRGLQLLFYSVGIGQISSEVPQNLSASRPQDRQFILSSKKLLLSDSGFYLCAWTPKTGTGRSEAFFGQGTRLTVV.

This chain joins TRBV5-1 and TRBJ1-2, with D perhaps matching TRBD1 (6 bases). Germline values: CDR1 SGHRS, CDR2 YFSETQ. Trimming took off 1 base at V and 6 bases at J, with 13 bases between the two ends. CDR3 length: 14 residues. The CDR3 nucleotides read TGCGCCAGCAGCTTGCTACAGGGCCTGGATGGCTACACCTTC. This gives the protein CASSLLQGLDGYTF.

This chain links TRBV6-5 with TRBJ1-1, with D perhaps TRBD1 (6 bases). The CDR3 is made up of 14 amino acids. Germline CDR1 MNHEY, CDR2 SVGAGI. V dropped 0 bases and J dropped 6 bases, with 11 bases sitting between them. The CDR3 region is CASSYSGAGAEAFF. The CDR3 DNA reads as TGTGCCAGCAGTTACTCTGGGGCAGGGGCTGAAGCTTTCTTT.

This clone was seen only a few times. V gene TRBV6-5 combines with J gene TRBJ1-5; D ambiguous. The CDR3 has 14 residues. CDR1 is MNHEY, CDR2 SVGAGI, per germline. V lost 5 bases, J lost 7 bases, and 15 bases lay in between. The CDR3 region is CASSDVGDSQPQHF. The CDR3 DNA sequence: TGTGCCAGCAGTGATGTCGGGGATTCCCAGCCCCAGCATTTT.

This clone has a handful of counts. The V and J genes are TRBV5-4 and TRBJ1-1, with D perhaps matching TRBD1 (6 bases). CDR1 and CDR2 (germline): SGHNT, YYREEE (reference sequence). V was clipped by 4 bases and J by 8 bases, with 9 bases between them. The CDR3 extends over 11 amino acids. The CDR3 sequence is CASSLQGEAFF. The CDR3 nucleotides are TGTGCCAGCAGCCTACAGGGCGAAGCTTTCTTT.

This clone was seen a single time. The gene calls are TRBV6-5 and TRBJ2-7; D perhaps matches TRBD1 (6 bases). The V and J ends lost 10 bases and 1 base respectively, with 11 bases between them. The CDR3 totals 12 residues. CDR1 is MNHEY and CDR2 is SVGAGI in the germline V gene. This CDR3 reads CATTGQSYEQYF. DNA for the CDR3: TGTGCCACCACCGGACAGTCCTACGAGCAGTACTTC.